This TCR beta chain was identified during a study of graft-versus-host responses after intestinal transplantation. Study context: Recipients got multivisceral, liver-intestinal, or isolated intestinal transplants. Recipients were all induced with anti-thymocyte globulin, then given tacrolimus and steroids for around three years.

The table came from immunoSEQ multiplex PCR; TCRdb's copy has only in-frame clones and leaves some out. The data contain 80,000 to 100,000 clones, roughly 89% of them seen just once; the ten biggest clones take up roughly 0.2%. Note on this clone: Its antigen is unidentified.

Study-level points and caveats: The marrow of recipients harbored GvH clones, and ileum or blood showed some of them first.

Germline assignment: CDR1 SGHTA and CDR2 FQGNSA. There are 15 residues in the CDR3. With 3 bases clipped from V and 4 bases from J, the junction kept 8 bases outside the gene matches. This TCR derives from a human donor who was the organ donor for an intestinal transplant. The chain couples TRBV7-2 to TRBJ2-7, with TRBD2 matching over 8 bases. The sample was unstimulated CD4+ T cells sorted from spleen or lymph node cells, taken before transplant. This CDR3 reads CASSLAYGGAYEQYF. Written as DNA, the CDR3 is TGTGCCAGCAGCTTGGCTTACGGGGGGGCTTACGAGCAGTACTTC.